Sequencing of this T cell receptor beta chain was carried out in a study of OX40 agonist ivuxolimab in advanced cancers. Study summary: Of the participants, more than 35% had some prior anti-PD-1, anti-PD-L1 or anti-CTLA-4 therapy, which was allowed. Study observations and caveats: With doses of 0.1-3.0 mg/kg, partial responders showed among the lowest clonal expansion.

Sequencing was performed with immunoSEQ multiplex PCR; in TCRdb, only in-frame clones are kept and a portion is missing. The sample lists tens of thousands of clones, 84% occurring once. A word on this clone: What it recognizes is unknown.

Trimming removed 1 base at V and 3 bases at J, with 10 bases between. CDR1 is MNHEY and CDR2 is SMNVEV in the germline V gene (reference sequence). This CDR3 has 14 amino acids. This sample comprised CD4+ or CD8+ T cells sorted from blood, obtained in a trial of the OX40 agonist ivuxolimab. This TCR came from an adult with an advanced solid tumor such as melanoma, head and neck, liver or kidney cancer. The rearrangement links TRBV27 to TRBJ2-7; D gene unclear. CDR3 sequence: CASSLYEGNYEQYF. In nucleotides, the CDR3 is TGTGCCAGCAGTTTATATGAAGGGAACTACGAGCAGTACTTC.